This TCR beta chain was recovered during a study of shared clonotypes between healthy human individuals. As for the study in general: Each donor's CD8 memory used one plate, CD8 naive two, each CD4 subset three.

Per germline, CDR1 SGHKS and CDR2 YYEKEE (reference sequence). The CDR3 length is 15 residues. Trimming took 4 bases from V and 4 from J; bases not matched to a gene: 4. Whole-study findings and limits: What limited the represented genetic and exposure-history diversity was the small number of donors.

CD45RO-negative, CCR7-positively selected cells formed the naive CD8 fraction, excluding terminally differentiated effector memory CD45RA+ cells. This clone has just one count. The antigen remains undetermined. Produced via immunoSEQ multiplex PCR; TCRdb's table is partial and in-frame only. The repertoire holds around 700,000 clones, with just over 90% as singletons. The chain combines TRBV5-5 with TRBJ1-5; TRBD1 agrees at 11 bases. The sequence was obtained from a man aged 25 to 45 in good health. The sequenced sample consisted of naive CD8+ T cells sorted from blood. For the CDR3, the DNA is TGTGCCAGCAGCCAGGGACAGGGGGAAAATCAGCCCCAGCATTTT. Translated, it gives CASSQGQGENQPQHF. Together with reference TRBV5-5 and TRBJ1-5, the CDR3 gives the full variable domain: DAGVTQSPTHLIKTRGQQVTLRCSPISGHKSVSWYQQVLGQGPQFIFQYYEKEERGRGNFPDRFSARQFPNYSSELNVNALLLGDSALYLCASSQGQGENQPQHFGDGTRLSIL.